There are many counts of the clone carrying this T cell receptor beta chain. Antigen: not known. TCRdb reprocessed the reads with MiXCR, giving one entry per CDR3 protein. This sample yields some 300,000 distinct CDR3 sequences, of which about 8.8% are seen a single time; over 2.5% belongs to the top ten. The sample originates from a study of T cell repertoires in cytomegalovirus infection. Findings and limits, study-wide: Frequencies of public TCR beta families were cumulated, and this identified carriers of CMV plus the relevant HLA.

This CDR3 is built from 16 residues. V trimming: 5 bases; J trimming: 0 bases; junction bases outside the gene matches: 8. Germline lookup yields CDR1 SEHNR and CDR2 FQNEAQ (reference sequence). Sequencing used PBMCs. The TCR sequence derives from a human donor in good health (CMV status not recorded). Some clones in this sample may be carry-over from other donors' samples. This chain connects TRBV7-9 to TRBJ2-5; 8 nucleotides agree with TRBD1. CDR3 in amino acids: CASSERTGGNQETQYF. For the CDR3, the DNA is TGTGCCAGCAGCGAACGAACAGGGGGAAACCAAGAGACCCAGTACTTC.